Below, 14 T cell receptor beta chains from the same sample are listed, as sequenced in a study of beta chain features in type 1 diabetes. Their antigen targets remain unknown. Every bit of the isolated RNA underwent reverse transcription, so sequencing read expressed TCRB transcripts. Sequencing used immunoSEQ multiplex PCR; TCRdb keeps in-frame clones, though not all of them. The repertoire consists of hundreds of thousands of clones, with more than 13% occurring once and the leading ten covering 0.035% to 0.045%. Notes on the study in general: TCRB CDR3s were moderately but significantly shorter in Type 1 diabetes patients in all four CD4+ subsets.

The sequenced sample was naive CD4+ T cells from blood. The receptors shown here come from a man aged 18 to 29 with type 1 diabetes.

This clone was counted a few times. This chain joins TRBV7-2 and TRBJ2-5; D gene ambiguous. Germline V lookup: CDR1 SGHTA, CDR2 FQGNSA. The CDR3 length is 11 residues. Trimming stripped 3 bases from V and 6 bases from J, with 5 bases between. The CDR3 loop reads CASSFIQTQYF. CDR3 nucleotides: TGTGCCAGCAGCTTTATACAGACCCAGTACTTC.

J is TRBJ1-1 and V is TRBV5-6, with D possibly being TRBD1 (6 bases). Deletions cut 3 bases from V and 3 bases from J, with 12 bases between. Germline V gene sequence: CDR1 SGHDT, CDR2 YYEEEE. The CDR3 sequence is 14 residues long. CDR3 sequence: CASSSRGGYTEAFF. CDR3 coding DNA: TGTGCCAGCAGCTCCCGTGGGGGCTACACTGAAGCTTTCTTT.

The genes are TRBV11-3 and TRBJ2-7; tentatively, D is TRBD2 (6 bases). Trimming left V 2 bases short and J 4 bases short, with 12 bases between. CDR1 and CDR2 from the germline V gene are SGHNT and YENEEA. This CDR3 region has 14 residues. The CDR3, as DNA: TGTGCCAGCAGCTTATTGGTACGGGGGTACGAGCAGTACTTC. Translation gives CASSLLVRGYEQYF. Filled out from reference TRBV11-3 and TRBJ2-7, the complete variable domain reads EAGVVQSPRYKIIEKKQPVAFWCNPISGHNTLYWYLQNLGQGPELLIRYENEEAVDDSQLPKDRFSAERLKGVDSTLKIQPAELGDSAVYLCASSLLVRGYEQYFGPGTRLTVT.

The chain links TRBV7-9 to TRBJ2-1; TRBD2 matches at 9 bases. V lost 5 bases to trimming and J lost 4 bases; unmatched junction nucleotides: 6. The V gene's germline CDR1 is SEHNR and CDR2 FQNEAQ (reference sequence). The CDR3 length is 15 residues. The CDR3 DNA reads as TGTGCCAGCAGCCGAGGGACTAGCCAGTACAATGAGCAGTTCTTC. Protein product: CASSRGTSQYNEQFF.

The chain links TRBV5-4 to TRBJ2-5, with D possibly matching TRBD1 (6 bases). Germline V gene lookup returns CDR1 SGHNT and CDR2 YYREEE (reference sequence). CDR3 length equals 14 residues. The V gene lost 0 bases and the J gene lost 5 bases, with 11 bases spanning the gap. The DNA of the CDR3 is TGTGCCAGCAGCTTGGCAGGGGCTGGGGAGACCCAGTACTTC. Translation: CASSLAGAGETQYF.

The chain employs TRBV7-9 and TRBJ2-7; TRBD2 aligns across 11 bases. The CDR3 is made up of 15 amino acids. Germline V gives CDR1 SEHNR, CDR2 FQNEAQ (reference sequence). J lost 4 bases, V lost 5 bases, and 7 bases had no gene match. The CDR3 is CASSLTSGRGYEQYF. CDR3 nucleotide sequence: TGTGCCAGCAGCCTCACTAGCGGGAGAGGATACGAGCAGTACTTC.

CDR3 sequence (DNA): TGTGCCAGCAGCTCGCGGACTAGCGGGATTAACACCGGGGAGCTGTTTTTT. This codes for CASSSRTSGINTGELFF. The gene calls are TRBV5-4 and TRBJ2-2, with TRBD2 identical over 12 bases. The CDR3 has 17 residues. Trimming cost V 3 bases and J 2 bases; bases outside gene matches: 5. Germline V lookup: CDR1 SGHNT, CDR2 YYREEE (reference sequence).

This clone has a handful of counts. V and J are TRBV18 and TRBJ1-5; D remains ambiguous. Germline V gene data show CDR1 as KGHSH and CDR2 as LQKENI. The CDR3 spans 12 residues. The V and J ends lost 7 bases and 1 base respectively, with 5 bases between them. For the CDR3, the DNA is TGTGCCAGCTTCACCAGCAATCAGCCCCAGCATTTT. Translating it yields CASFTSNQPQHF.

This clone has only a few counts. This rearrangement joins TRBV27 to TRBJ2-5; TRBD1 matches 8 bases. The trim removed 3 bases at V and 7 bases at J, leaving 10 bases unmatched. CDR3 length: 15 residues. Germline V gene data show CDR1 as MNHEY and CDR2 as SMNVEV (reference sequence). CDR3 nucleotides: TGTGCCAGCAGTTTCCTAGGACAGGGAGGAATGACCCAGTACTTC. It specifies CASSFLGQGGMTQYF.

The chain carries TRBV7-2 and TRBJ1-2; the D is unclear. V gave up 3 bases and J gave up 3 bases, with 8 bases separating them. Looked up from germline, CDR1 is SGHTA and CDR2 is FQGNSA. The CDR3 runs 13 residues. The CDR3 reads CASSLGFDYGYTF. DNA of the CDR3: TGTGCCAGCAGCTTGGGGTTCGACTATGGCTACACCTTC.

The V and J genes are TRBV25-1 and TRBJ1-1; D is unclear. The CDR3 has 16 residues. Trimming took 1 base from V and 6 from J, leaving 18 bases between them. CDR1 and CDR2 (germline): MGHDK, SYGVNS. The CDR3: CASSEFGPRGLAEAFF. CDR3 DNA sequence: TGTGCCAGCAGTGAATTCGGCCCCCGAGGTCTCGCTGAAGCTTTCTTT.

In this sample, this clone turned up a few times. The rearrangement uses TRBV5-1 and TRBJ2-3; tentatively, D is TRBD2 (6 bases). V dropped 0 bases and J dropped 3 bases, with 11 bases sitting between them. The CDR3 has 15 amino acids. CDR1 and CDR2 (germline): SGHRS, YFSETQ. This CDR3 reads CASSLDGGPTDTQYF. The DNA for the CDR3 is TGCGCCAGCAGCTTGGACGGGGGTCCGACAGATACGCAGTATTTT.

A few counts support this clone. The rearrangement uses TRBV6-5 and TRBJ1-1; maybe TRBD1 (5 bases). Looked up from germline, CDR1 is MNHEY and CDR2 is SVGAGI. The CDR3 is 14 amino acids. V was cut by 5 bases and J by 1 base, with 11 bases left in between. CDR3 nucleotide sequence: TGTGCCAGCAGTGGGGGGGGTGCGAACACTGAAGCTTTCTTT. Protein: CASSGGGANTEAFF.

The chain is built from TRBV7-9 and TRBJ1-1; 7 nucleotides match TRBD1. Germline lookup yields CDR1 SEHNR and CDR2 FQNEAQ (reference sequence). This CDR3 spans 14 amino acids. The V gene end was trimmed by 4 bases and the J gene end by 6 bases; junction bases not matched to a gene: 8. The CDR3 DNA reads as TGTGCCAGCAGCTCCCCCCGGGACAGCCCTGAAGCTTTCTTT. This sequence encodes CASSSPRDSPEAFF.